The count of the clone carrying this T cell receptor beta chain is one. Its antigen is undetermined. Generated by immunoSEQ multiplex PCR, the TCRdb table keeps only in-frame clones and is missing some. The sample lists roughly 56,000 clones; 65% to 90% were seen once. This sample is part of a study of OX40 agonist ivuxolimab in advanced cancers. General study results and limits: Blood T cells, both CD4+ and CD8+, expanded clonally by week 6 at 0.1 to 3.0 mg/kg.

CDR3 size: 14 residues. The ends were cut back, 2 bases at V and 3 bases at J, with 11 bases in the middle. Germline values: CDR1 SGHNT, CDR2 YYREEE (reference sequence). The receptor's source is an adult with an advanced solid tumor such as melanoma, head and neck, liver or kidney cancer. The rearrangement links TRBV5-4 to TRBJ2-5, with D possibly TRBD1 on 5 matching bases. Sequenced here: CD4+ or CD8+ T cells sorted from blood, sampled in a trial of the OX40 agonist ivuxolimab. Here the CDR3 DNA reads TGTGCCAGCAGCTTCGTGGACACAAAAGAGACCCAGTACTTC. This codes for CASSFVDTKETQYF. Looking up the rest from reference TRBV5-4 and TRBJ2-5 gives the full variable domain: ETGVTQSPTHLIKTRGQQVTLRCSSQSGHNTVSWYQQALGQGPQFIFQYYREEENGRGNFPPRFSGLQFPNYSSELNVNALELDDSALYLCASSFVDTKETQYFGPGTRLLVL.